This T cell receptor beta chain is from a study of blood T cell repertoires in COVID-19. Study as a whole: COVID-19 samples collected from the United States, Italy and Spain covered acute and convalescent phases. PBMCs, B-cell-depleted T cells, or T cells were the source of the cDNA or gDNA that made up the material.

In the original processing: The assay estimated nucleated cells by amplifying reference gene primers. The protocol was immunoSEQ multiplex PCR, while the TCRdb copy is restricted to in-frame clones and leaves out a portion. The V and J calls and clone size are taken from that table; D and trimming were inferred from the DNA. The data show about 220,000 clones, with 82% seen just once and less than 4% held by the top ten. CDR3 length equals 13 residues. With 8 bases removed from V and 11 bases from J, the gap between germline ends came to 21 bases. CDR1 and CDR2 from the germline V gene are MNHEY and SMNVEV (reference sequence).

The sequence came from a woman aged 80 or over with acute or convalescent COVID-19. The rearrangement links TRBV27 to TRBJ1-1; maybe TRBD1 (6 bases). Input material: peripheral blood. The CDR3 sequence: CASWGTRGSKAFF. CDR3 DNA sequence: TGTGCCAGCTGGGGGACCAGGGGCTCGAAGGCTTTCTTT.